This T cell receptor beta chain is drawn from a study of T cell responses to AZD1222 COVID-19 vaccine. Notes on the study in general: Only a handful of AZD1222 recipients were seropositive at baseline.

V lost 5 bases, J lost 2 bases, and 8 bases stayed unmatched. The CDR3 runs 16 residues. The germline V gene encodes CDR1 SGHTA and CDR2 FQGNSA. Repertoires were generated with immunoSEQ multiplex PCR, while TCRdb's copy carries only in-frame clones and drops some. This table has some 170,000 clones, 90% appearing once. On this clone itself: Its cognate antigen is unknown.

Material: peripheral blood, obtained 28 days after the second dose of the MenACWY control vaccine. This TCR was recovered from an adult who received the MenACWY meningococcal vaccine as a control. The chain is built from TRBV7-2 and TRBJ1-3, with 8 bases fitting TRBD1. CDR3 residues: CASSLLGQETGNTIYF. CDR3 nucleotides: TGTGCCAGCAGCCTCTTGGGACAGGAGACTGGAAACACCATATATTTT. The whole variable domain, filled in from reference TRBV7-2 and TRBJ1-3, reads GAGVSQSPSNKVTEKGKDVELRCDPISGHTALYWYRQSLGQGLEFLIYFQGNSAPDKSGLPSDRFSAERTGGSVSTLTIQRTQQEDSAVYLCASSLLGQETGNTIYFGEGSWLTVV.